This T cell receptor (beta chain) emerged from a study of blood T cell repertoires in COVID-19. Libraries were prepared by immunoSEQ multiplex PCR; TCRdb keeps only in-frame clonotypes and omits some of them. The table lists 380,000 or so clones, roughly 86% of them singletons. Sequencing was performed on peripheral blood. This TCR came from a human donor with acute or convalescent COVID-19. The donor label of this sample is uncertain.

The CDR3 nucleotides are TGCAGCGTCTTCGACACGCTTACTAACTATGGCTACACCTTC. Translated, it gives CSVFDTLTNYGYTF. The V call is TRBV29-1, the J call TRBJ1-2, with D unresolved. Germline V gene lookup returns CDR1 SQVTM and CDR2 ANQGSEA. V shed 6 bases and J shed 0 bases, with 14 bases lying between them. The CDR3 is made up of 14 amino acids.